The entry below gives a single T cell receptor beta chain sequence along with its context. The data are from a study of blood T cell repertoires in COVID-19. Study background: Nucleic acid was either cDNA or gDNA, and it came from T cells, B-cell-depleted T cells, or PBMCs.

Profiled with immunoSEQ multiplex PCR; TCRdb holds only in-frame clones, not every one. The sample carries roughly 130,000 clones, 90% recorded once. Sequenced: peripheral blood. The receptor was derived from a man in his sixties with COVID-19, enrolled during active disease.

CDR3 loop: CSGGTGPGYGYTF. The CDR3 bases are TGCAGCGGTGGGACAGGGCCTGGCTATGGCTACACCTTC. V gene TRBV29-1 combines with J gene TRBJ1-2; TRBD1 matches at 9 bases. Per the germline V gene, CDR1 is SQVTM and CDR2 is ANQGSEA. The CDR3 is 13 residues long. V shed 7 bases, J shed 4 bases, and the junction held 7 bases outside the gene matches. The full variable domain, its missing parts supplied by reference TRBV29-1 and TRBJ1-2, is SAVISQKPSRDICQRGTSLTIQCQVDSQVTMMFWYRQQPGQSLTLIATANQGSEATYESGFVIDKFPISRPNLTFSTLTVSNMSPEDSSIYLCSGGTGPGYGYTFGSGTRLTVV.